A selection of T cell receptor beta chains follows, all from one sample in a study of blood T cell repertoires in COVID-19. Some clones are missing from TCRdb's copy, which holds only in-frame ones; the method was immunoSEQ multiplex PCR. This repertoire shows roughly 230,000 clones, 83% found once; its top ten account for around 6%. The material sequenced was peripheral blood. These receptors originate from a human donor in a cohort sampled during active COVID-19. The CDR3 runs from the conserved cysteine through the conserved F or W. A D gene is named only where the DNA matches it firmly. Part of the rows lack a size; the others show once, few, many or a class for expanded clones.

d_call	v_call	clone_size	j_call	cdr3_aa	cdr3_nt
TRBD1	TRBV28	.	TRBJ2-7	CASSSPDRGTYEQYF	TGTGCCAGCAGTTCACCGGACAGGGGAACCTACGAGCAGTACTTC
.	TRBV5-1	.	TRBJ2-5	CASSLGTVQETQYF	TGCGCCAGCAGCTTGGGGACAGTCCAAGAGACCCAGTACTTC
.	TRBV4-1	.	TRBJ1-2	CASSQDEGRNGYTF	TGCGCCAGCAGCCAAGATGAGGGCAGGAATGGCTACACCTTC
TRBD2	TRBV5-1	.	TRBJ2-3	CASSSGLAGDDVFTDTQYF	TGCGCCAGCAGCTCCGGACTAGCGGGTGACGATGTATTCACAGATACGCAGTATTTT
.	TRBV10-3	many	TRBJ1-1	CASTRGGKNTEAFF	TGTGCCTCCACTCGCGGCGGAAAGAACACTGAAGCTTTCTTT
TRBD1	TRBV6-6	.	TRBJ2-3	CASSYGQGGTDTQYF	TGTGCCAGCAGTTACGGACAGGGTGGGACAGATACGCAGTATTTT
.	TRBV12-3/TRBV12-4	.	TRBJ2-7	CASSGSYEQYF	TGTGCCAGCAGCGGGTCCTACGAGCAGTACTTC
TRBD1	TRBV7-2	.	TRBJ2-7	CASRVTGAYEQYF	TGTGCCAGCAGAGTGACAGGGGCTTACGAGCAGTACTTC
.	TRBV13	.	TRBJ1-1	CASSLGKRRTKTEAFF	TGTGCCAGCAGCTTAGGCAAGAGACGTACTAAGACTGAAGCTTTCTTT
.	TRBV5-1	.	TRBJ2-1	CASSLAGNEQFF	TGCGCCAGCAGCTTGGCAGGGAATGAGCAGTTCTTC
.	TRBV10-1	.	TRBJ1-1	CASSISRNTEAFF	TGCGCCAGCAGTATATCCAGGAACACTGAAGCTTTCTTT
TRBD1	TRBV6-5	.	TRBJ1-5	CASSRSDRDGQPQHF	TGTGCCAGCAGTCGGTCGGACAGGGACGGGCAGCCCCAGCATTTT
.	TRBV20-1	.	TRBJ2-7	CSASHRAGISYEQYF	TGCAGTGCTAGTCATAGGGCAGGGATTTCCTACGAGCAGTACTTC
.	TRBV19	.	TRBJ1-4	CASRDSERWATNEKLFF	TGTGCCAGTAGGGACAGCGAACGGTGGGCAACTAATGAAAAACTGTTTTTT
TRBD1	TRBV7-7	.	TRBJ2-3	CASSPGAGQGYDTQYF	TGTGCTAGCAGCCCAGGGGCTGGACAGGGGTACGATACGCAGTATTTT
TRBD2	TRBV5-1	.	TRBJ2-7	CASSLAGTSGGVPHEQYF	TGCGCCAGCAGCTTGGCCGGGACTAGCGGGGGGGTACCCCACGAGCAGTACTTC
.	TRBV18	.	TRBJ2-7	CASSPLQADGEQYF	TGTGCCAGCTCCCCATTACAGGCCGACGGTGAGCAGTACTTC
.	TRBV11-3	once	TRBJ1-1	CASSLVRNTEAFF	TGTGCCAGCAGCTTAGTCAGGAACACTGAAGCTTTCTTT
TRBD2	TRBV6-5	.	TRBJ2-7	CASTTTSGPSGEQYF	TGTGCCAGCACCACGACTAGCGGGCCCTCGGGCGAGCAGTACTTC
.	TRBV29-1	.	TRBJ1-2	CSVEAVGTSGYTF	TGCAGCGTTGAAGCGGTCGGTACGAGTGGCTACACCTTC
.	TRBV11-3	.	TRBJ2-2	CASSPRVSTGELFF	TGTGCCAGCAGCCCCCGGGTGAGCACCGGGGAGCTGTTTTTT
TRBD2	TRBV5-1	.	TRBJ2-1	CASSLTSELNEQFF	TGCGCCAGCAGCTTGACTAGCGAACTCAATGAGCAGTTCTTC
.	TRBV6-1	.	TRBJ1-2	CASSELYGYTF	TGTGCCAGCAGTGAACTCTATGGCTACACCTTC
TRBD2	TRBV6-5	.	TRBJ2-2	CASSSSGHANTGELFF	TGTGCCAGCAGTTCTAGCGGGCACGCGAACACCGGGGAGCTGTTTTTT
.	TRBV19	.	TRBJ1-1	CASTEGVVGTEAFF	TGTGCCAGTACCGAGGGGGTCGTGGGCACTGAAGCTTTCTTT
TRBD2	TRBV11-2	few	TRBJ2-5	CASSFVAGGLGGVETQYF	TGTGCCAGCAGCTTTGTAGCGGGAGGGCTTGGGGGAGTGGAGACCCAGTACTTC
.	TRBV6-1	.	TRBJ1-6	CASSEAQAYSSYNSPLHF	TGTGCCAGCAGTGAAGCGCAGGCCTATAGCTCCTATAATTCACCCCTCCACTTT
TRBD2	TRBV6-2/TRBV6-3	.	TRBJ2-3	CASSFLAGAGDTQYF	TGTGCCAGCAGCTTCTTAGCGGGAGCCGGGGATACGCAGTATTTT
TRBD1	TRBV30	.	TRBJ1-2	CAWSATGGGGYTF	TGTGCCTGGAGTGCCACAGGGGGCGGGGGCTACACCTTC
.	TRBV3-1/TRBV3-2	.	TRBJ1-6	CASSPQGPLSYNSPLHF	TGTGCCAGCAGCCCTCAGGGTCCCCTCTCCTATAATTCACCCCTCCACTTT
.	TRBV10-2	.	TRBJ2-3	CASSGDSGFEHDTQYF	TGCGCCAGCAGTGGCGATTCGGGTTTCGAACATGATACGCAGTATTTT
.	TRBV5-1	.	TRBJ2-1	CASSLSGSDYNEQFF	TGCGCCAGCAGCTTATCTGGTAGCGACTACAATGAGCAGTTCTTC
.	TRBV5-6	.	TRBJ1-2	CASSLDGSNYGYTF	TGTGCCAGCAGCTTAGATGGCTCTAACTATGGCTACACCTTC
.	TRBV6-5	.	TRBJ1-5	CASSYAILAPQHF	TGTGCCAGCAGTTACGCCATTTTGGCGCCCCAGCATTTT
.	TRBV2	.	TRBJ1-6	CASREIMTGSPLHF	TGTGCCAGCAGGGAGATAATGACGGGTTCACCCCTCCACTTT
.	TRBV15	.	TRBJ2-2	CATSRTVNTGELFF	TGTGCCACCAGCAGGACAGTGAACACCGGGGAGCTGTTTTTT
.	TRBV30	.	TRBJ2-7	CAWSVSGNRYEQYF	TGTGCCTGGAGTGTATCAGGGAATCGGTACGAGCAGTACTTC
TRBD1	TRBV3-1/TRBV3-2	once	TRBJ2-1	CASSQDTGGNEQFF	TGTGCCAGCAGCCAAGATACAGGGGGTAATGAGCAGTTCTTC
TRBD1	TRBV7-9	once	TRBJ1-4	CASSFPGQGHEKLFF	TGTGCCAGCAGCTTTCCGGGACAGGGGCATGAAAAACTGTTTTTT
TRBD2	TRBV6-2/TRBV6-3	.	TRBJ2-2	CASSTQRGGTGELFF	TGTGCCAGCAGTACCCAGCGGGGGGGCACCGGGGAGCTGTTTTTT